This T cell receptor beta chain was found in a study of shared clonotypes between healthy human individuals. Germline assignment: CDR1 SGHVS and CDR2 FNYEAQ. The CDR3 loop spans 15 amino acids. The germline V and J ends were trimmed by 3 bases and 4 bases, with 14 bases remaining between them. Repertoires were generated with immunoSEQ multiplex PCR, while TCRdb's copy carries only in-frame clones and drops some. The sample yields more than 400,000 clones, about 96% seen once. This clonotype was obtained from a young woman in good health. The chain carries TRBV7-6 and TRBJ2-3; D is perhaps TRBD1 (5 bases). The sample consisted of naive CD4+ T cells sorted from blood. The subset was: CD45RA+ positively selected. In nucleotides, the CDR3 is TGTGCCAGCAGCTTTAGGGGATCACGCCCAGATACGCAGTATTTT. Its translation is CASSFRGSRPDTQYF.